This T cell receptor beta chain was recovered during a study of T cells after yellow fever vaccination. The overall study: Where fractions had low cell numbers, libraries were prepared from them with the SMART-Seq v4 Ultra Low Input RNA kit.

The CDR3 totals 17 residues. The J segment lost 6 bases and the V segment lost 1 base, leaving 6 bases of the junction unmatched. CDR1 is ENHRY and CDR2 is SYGVKD in the germline V gene. Findings of the study overall: Peaking faster, on day 5 versus 15, the secondary response was nonetheless weaker. Only a minor proportion of clonotypes was detected across both CD4 and CD8 compartments.

With regard to this clonotype: Its antigen is unknown.

Template-switching 5'RACE yielded the TCR cDNA; a universal primer site and UMIs were added in the process. TCRdb re-called the 5' RACE reads through MiXCR, storing one row per CDR3 protein. Here the sample spans hundreds of thousands of distinct CDR3 sequences, about 13% being singletons. The material sequenced was PBMCs, taken on the day of the yellow fever booster vaccination. The clonotype was recovered from a man aged 25-40 years who received the YFV17D yellow fever vaccine. The chain couples TRBV10-3 to TRBJ2-1; 13 bases are shared with TRBD2. The CDR3 is CAISEWTSGSGFNEQFF. Here the CDR3 DNA reads TGTGCCATCAGTGAGTGGACTAGCGGGAGTGGGTTCAATGAGCAGTTCTTC.